Sequencing of this TCR beta chain was carried out in a study of cytomegalovirus exposure and HLA in healthy donors. It was with 60 Vbeta and 13 Jbeta primers that the PCR ran. Method: immunoSEQ multiplex PCR; TCRdb's copy keeps in-frame clones and lacks some. The table includes fewer than 120,000 clones, around 76% detected once. V trimming: 8 bases; J trimming: 4 bases; junction bases outside the gene matches: 8. The CDR3 sequence is 14 residues long. The germline gives CDR1 SEHNR, CDR2 FQNEAQ (reference sequence). The specimen sequenced was PBMCs. V is TRBV7-9 and J is TRBJ2-1, with TRBD2 identical over 7 bases. The TCR was taken from a man younger than 40 in good health and CMV-seropositive. CDR3 in DNA: TGTGCCAGCCTGGGGGGGGATCCATACAATGAGCAGTTCTTC. Translating it yields CASLGGDPYNEQFF. Looking up the rest from reference TRBV7-9 and TRBJ2-1 gives the full variable domain: DTGVSQNPRHKITKRGQNVTFRCDPISEHNRLYWYRQTLGQGPEFLTYFQNEAQLEKSRLLSDRFSAERPKGSFSTLEIQRTEQGDSAMYLCASLGGDPYNEQFFGPGTRLTVL.